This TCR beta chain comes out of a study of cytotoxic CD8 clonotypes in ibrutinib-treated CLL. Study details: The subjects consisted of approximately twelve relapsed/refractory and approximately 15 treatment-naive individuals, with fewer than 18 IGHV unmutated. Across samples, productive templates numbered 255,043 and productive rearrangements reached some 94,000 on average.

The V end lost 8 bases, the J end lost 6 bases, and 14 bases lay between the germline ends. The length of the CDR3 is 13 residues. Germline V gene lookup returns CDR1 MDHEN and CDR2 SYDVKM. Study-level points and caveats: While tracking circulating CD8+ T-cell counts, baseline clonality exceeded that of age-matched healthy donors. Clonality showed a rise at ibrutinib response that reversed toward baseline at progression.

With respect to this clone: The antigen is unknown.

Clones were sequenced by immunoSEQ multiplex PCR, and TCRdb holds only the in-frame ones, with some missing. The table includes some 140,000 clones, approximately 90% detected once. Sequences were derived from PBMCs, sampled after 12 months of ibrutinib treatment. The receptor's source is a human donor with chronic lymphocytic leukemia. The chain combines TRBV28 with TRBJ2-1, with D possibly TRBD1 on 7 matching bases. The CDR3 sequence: CASEWQGGNEQFF. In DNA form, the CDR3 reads TGTGCCAGCGAGTGGCAGGGGGGCAATGAGCAGTTCTTC.